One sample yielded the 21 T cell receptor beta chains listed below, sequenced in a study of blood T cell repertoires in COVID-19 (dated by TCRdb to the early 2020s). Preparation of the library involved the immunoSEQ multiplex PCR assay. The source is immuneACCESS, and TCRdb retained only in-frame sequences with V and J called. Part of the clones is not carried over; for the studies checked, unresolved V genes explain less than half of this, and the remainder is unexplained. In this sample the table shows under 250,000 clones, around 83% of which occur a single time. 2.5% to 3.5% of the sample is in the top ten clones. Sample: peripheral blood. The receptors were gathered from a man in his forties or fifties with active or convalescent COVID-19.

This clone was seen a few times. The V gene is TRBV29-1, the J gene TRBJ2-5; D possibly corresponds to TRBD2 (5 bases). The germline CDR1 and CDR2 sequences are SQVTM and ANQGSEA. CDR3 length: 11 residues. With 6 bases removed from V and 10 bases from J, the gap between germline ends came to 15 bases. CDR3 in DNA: TGCAGCGTCGGGGAGTGGTCCGACCAGTACTTC. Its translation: CSVGEWSDQYF.

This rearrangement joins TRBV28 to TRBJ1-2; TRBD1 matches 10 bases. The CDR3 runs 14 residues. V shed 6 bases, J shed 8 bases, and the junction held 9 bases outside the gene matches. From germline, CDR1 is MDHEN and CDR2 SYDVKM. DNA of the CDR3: TGTGCCAGCAGAACGACAGGGGGCTGGTGGGGCTACACCTTC. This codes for CASRTTGGWWGYTF.

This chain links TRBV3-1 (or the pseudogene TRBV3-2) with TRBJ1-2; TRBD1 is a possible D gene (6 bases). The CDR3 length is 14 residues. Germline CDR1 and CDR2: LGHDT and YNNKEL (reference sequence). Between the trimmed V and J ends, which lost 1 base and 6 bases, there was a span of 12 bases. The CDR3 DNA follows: TGTGCCAGCAGCCAAGCTGGGGGCGCGGATGGCTACACCTTC. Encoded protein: CASSQAGGADGYTF.

CDR3 sequence (DNA): TGTGCCAGCATGGTGGCGGGGGCCCCCAGGAGGGAGCAGTTCTTC. Protein sequence: CASMVAGAPRREQFF. The V call is TRBV27, the J call TRBJ2-1; tentative D call: TRBD2 (7 bases). The CDR3 sequence is 15 residues long. Germline V gene data show CDR1 as MNHEY and CDR2 as SMNVEV (reference sequence). V lost 7 bases and J lost 10, with 23 bases in between.

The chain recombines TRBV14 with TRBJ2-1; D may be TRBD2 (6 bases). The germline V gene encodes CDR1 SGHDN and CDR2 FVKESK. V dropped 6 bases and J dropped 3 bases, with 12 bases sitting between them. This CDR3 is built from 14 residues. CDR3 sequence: CASSFMGGYNEQFF. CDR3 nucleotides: TGTGCCAGCAGTTTCATGGGGGGCTACAATGAGCAGTTCTTC.

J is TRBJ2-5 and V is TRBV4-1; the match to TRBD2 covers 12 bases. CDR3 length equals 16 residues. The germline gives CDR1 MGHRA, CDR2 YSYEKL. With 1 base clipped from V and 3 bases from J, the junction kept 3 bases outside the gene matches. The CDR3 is CASSQVPSGGEETQYF. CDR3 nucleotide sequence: TGCGCCAGCAGCCAAGTTCCTAGCGGGGGGGAAGAGACCCAGTACTTC.

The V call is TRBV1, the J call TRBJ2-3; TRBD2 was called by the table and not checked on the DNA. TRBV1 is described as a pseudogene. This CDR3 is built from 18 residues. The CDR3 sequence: CTSSHTSGGVAWPDTQYF. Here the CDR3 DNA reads TGCACCAGCAGCCACACTAGCGGGGGGGTGGCGTGGCCGGATACGCAGTATTTT.

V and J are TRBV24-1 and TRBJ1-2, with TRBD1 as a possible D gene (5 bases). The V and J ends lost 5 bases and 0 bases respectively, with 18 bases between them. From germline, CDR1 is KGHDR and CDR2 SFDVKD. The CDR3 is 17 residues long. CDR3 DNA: TGTGCCACCAGTGTTTGCCGGGACTGCTTTCCTAACTATGGCTACACCTTC. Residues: CATSVCRDCFPNYGYTF.

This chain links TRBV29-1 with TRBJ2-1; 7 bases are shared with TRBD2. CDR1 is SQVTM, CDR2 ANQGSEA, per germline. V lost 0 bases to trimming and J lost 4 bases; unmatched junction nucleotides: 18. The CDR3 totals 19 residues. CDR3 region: CSVEDGGGEAGLGYNEQFF. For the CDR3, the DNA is TGCAGCGTTGAAGATGGGGGGGGAGAGGCGGGCCTGGGTTACAATGAGCAGTTCTTC.

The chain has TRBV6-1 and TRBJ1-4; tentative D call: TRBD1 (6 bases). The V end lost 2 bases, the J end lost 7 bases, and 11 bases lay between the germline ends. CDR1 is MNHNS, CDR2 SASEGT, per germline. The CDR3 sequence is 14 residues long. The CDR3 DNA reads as TGTGCCAGCAGTGAAACAGGGAGCGGTGAAAAACTGTTTTTT. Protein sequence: CASSETGSGEKLFF.

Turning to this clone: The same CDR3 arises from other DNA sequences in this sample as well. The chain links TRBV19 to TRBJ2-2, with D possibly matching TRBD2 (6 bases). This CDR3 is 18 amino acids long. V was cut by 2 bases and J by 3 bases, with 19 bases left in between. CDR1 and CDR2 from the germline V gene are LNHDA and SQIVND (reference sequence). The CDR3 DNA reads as TGTGCCAGTAGTATAAGGCGGCCGGGGGTGGGGGACACCGGGGAGCTGTTTTTT. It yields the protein CASSIRRPGVGDTGELFF.

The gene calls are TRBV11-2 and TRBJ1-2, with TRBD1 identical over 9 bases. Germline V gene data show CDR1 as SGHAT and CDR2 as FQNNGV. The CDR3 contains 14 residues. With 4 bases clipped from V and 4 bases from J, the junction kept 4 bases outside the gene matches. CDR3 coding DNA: TGTGCCAGCAGCTCCACAGGGGGCGCCTATGGCTACACCTTC. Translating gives CASSSTGGAYGYTF. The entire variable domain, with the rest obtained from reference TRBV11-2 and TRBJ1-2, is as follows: EAGVAQSPRYKIIEKRQSVAFWCNPISGHATLYWYQQILGQGPKLLIQFQNNGVVDDSQLPKDRFSAERLKGVDSTLKIQPAKLEDSAVYLCASSSTGGAYGYTFGSGTRLTVV.

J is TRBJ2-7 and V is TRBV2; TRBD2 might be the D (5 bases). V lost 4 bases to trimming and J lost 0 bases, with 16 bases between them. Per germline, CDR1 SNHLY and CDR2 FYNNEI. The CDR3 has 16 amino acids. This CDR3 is CASSVFGLRSSYEQYF. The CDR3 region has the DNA TGTGCCAGCAGTGTTTTTGGACTGAGGAGCTCCTACGAGCAGTACTTC.

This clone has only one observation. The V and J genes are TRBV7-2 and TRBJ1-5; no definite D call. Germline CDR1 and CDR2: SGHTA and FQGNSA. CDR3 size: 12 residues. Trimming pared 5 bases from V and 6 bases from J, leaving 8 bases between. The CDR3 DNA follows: TGTGCCAGCAGCGCGAGAGGTCAGCCCCAGCATTTT. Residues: CASSARGQPQHF.

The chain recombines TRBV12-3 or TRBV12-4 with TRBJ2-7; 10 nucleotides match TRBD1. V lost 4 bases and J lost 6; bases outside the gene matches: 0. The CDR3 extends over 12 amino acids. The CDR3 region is CASSWDRGEQYF. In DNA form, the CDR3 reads TGTGCCAGCAGTTGGGACAGGGGCGAGCAGTACTTC.

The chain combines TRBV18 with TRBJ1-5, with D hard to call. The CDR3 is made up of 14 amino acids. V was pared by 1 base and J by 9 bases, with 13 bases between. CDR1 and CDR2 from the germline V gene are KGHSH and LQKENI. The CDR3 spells CASSPRQSRGPQHF. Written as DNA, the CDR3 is TGTGCCAGCTCACCACGCCAGTCGCGAGGGCCCCAGCATTTT.

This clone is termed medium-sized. The CDR3 spells CASSLRVNEAFF. The CDR3 DNA sequence: TGTGCCAGCAGTTTACGGGTGAATGAAGCTTTCTTT. This chain connects TRBV12-3 or TRBV12-4 to TRBJ1-1; no clear D. This CDR3 has 12 amino acids. The V end lost 2 bases, the J end lost 7 bases, and 8 bases lay between the germline ends.

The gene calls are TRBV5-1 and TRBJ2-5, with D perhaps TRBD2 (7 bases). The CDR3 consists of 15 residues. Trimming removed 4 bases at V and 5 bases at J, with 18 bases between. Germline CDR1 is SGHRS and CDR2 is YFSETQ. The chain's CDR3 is CASSLTGRGEETQYF. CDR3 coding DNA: TGCGCCAGCAGCCTCACAGGGAGGGGGGAGGAGACCCAGTACTTC.

In DNA form, the CDR3 reads TGTGCCAGCACGGGGAACCCCAGCTCCTACGAGCAGTACTTC. Translating it yields CASTGNPSSYEQYF. This rearrangement joins TRBV25-1 to TRBJ2-7; perhaps TRBD2 as D (5 bases). The CDR3 runs 14 residues. Trimming took off 7 bases at V and 0 bases at J, with 13 bases between the two ends. CDR1 MGHDK and CDR2 SYGVNS come from the germline V gene.

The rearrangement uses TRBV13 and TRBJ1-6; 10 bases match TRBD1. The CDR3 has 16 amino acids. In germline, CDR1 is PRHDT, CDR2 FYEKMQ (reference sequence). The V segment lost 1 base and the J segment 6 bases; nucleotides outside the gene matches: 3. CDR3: CASSLAGQGGNSPLHF. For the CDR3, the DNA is TGTGCCAGCAGCTTAGCAGGACAGGGGGGTAATTCACCCCTCCACTTT.

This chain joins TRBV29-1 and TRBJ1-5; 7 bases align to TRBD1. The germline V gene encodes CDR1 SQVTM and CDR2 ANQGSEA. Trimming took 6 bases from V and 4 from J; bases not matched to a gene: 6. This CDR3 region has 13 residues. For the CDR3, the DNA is TGCAGCGTGATGGGACAGAGTAATCAGCCCCAGCATTTT. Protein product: CSVMGQSNQPQHF.